This T cell receptor (beta chain) derives from a study of T cells after posttransplantation cyclophosphamide. General observations from the study: Later post-transplant blood repertoires were often dominated by donor CD8+ memory clones. After PTCy, TRB diversity resembled that of CNI/methotrexate controls.

Busulfan-fludarabine conditioning, marrow transplant, and cyclophosphamide on days +3 and +4 were administered. Notes on this clone: Its antigen is not identified.

The CDR3 runs 16 residues. From germline, CDR1 is ENHRY and CDR2 SYGVKD. Losses at the gene ends were 6 bases for V and 2 bases for J; bases not matched to a gene: 8. Data came from immunoSEQ multiplex PCR; TCRdb stores just in-frame clones and leaves some out. In the table there are about 8,000 clones, around 82% of which are singletons. This sample comprised CD4+ T cells sorted from blood, obtained 950 to 1,200 days after allogeneic stem cell transplant with posttransplant cyclophosphamide. The rearrangement links TRBV10-3 to TRBJ2-5; 11 positions agree with TRBD2. This clonotype originated in a female patient aged 35-55 years who received an allogeneic stem cell transplant from a related donor, was CMV-positive, and had no GVHD. Part of the T cells may come from the graft donor. DNA of the CDR3: TGTGCCATCAGCGCTACTAGCGGGGGTCTGCAAGAGACCCAGTACTTC. Protein: CAISATSGGLQETQYF.